Each of the 8 T cell receptor beta chains below was sequenced from the same sample in a study of CD8 T cell repertoires and HIV-1 epitope variants (dated by TCRdb to 2019 to 2021). Library preparation was by the immunoSEQ multiplex PCR assay. Held by TCRdb, this immuneACCESS table contains in-frame sequences only and omits some clones. Under half of the omission traces to an unresolved V gene where checked; the cause of the rest is unknown. A total of under 100,000 clones appear in this sample, approximately 70% of them only once. The ten biggest clones cover 20% to 30% of the sample. The sample comprised uncultured baseline CD8+ T cells from peripheral blood mononuclear cells (PBMCs). The receptors shown here come from a male donor with HIV.

This chain uses TRBV19 with TRBJ2-7; D might be TRBD2 (7 bases). Germline V lookup: CDR1 LNHDA, CDR2 SQIVND (reference sequence). This CDR3 is built from 16 residues. Between the trimmed V and J ends, which lost 5 bases and 1 base, there was a span of 18 bases. The CDR3 sequence: CASSPLGGAKSYEQYF. In nucleotides, the CDR3 is TGTGCCAGTAGTCCCTTGGGGGGGGCTAAATCCTACGAGCAGTACTTC.

J is TRBJ1-6 and V is TRBV30; D unclear. This CDR3 comprises 15 residues. V was shortened by 1 base and J by 1 base, with 8 bases between the two germline ends. CDR1 is GTSNPN and CDR2 is SVGIG in the germline V gene (reference sequence). The DNA for the CDR3 is TGTGCCTGGAGTGCCGGGATATCCTATAATTCACCCCTCCACTTT. Protein sequence: CAWSAGISYNSPLHF.

The chain uses TRBV4-2 and TRBJ2-6, with D possibly being TRBD2 (6 bases). This CDR3 has 16 residues. With 0 bases removed from V and 3 bases from J, the gap between germline ends came to 9 bases. CDR1 and CDR2 from the germline V gene are LGHNA and YNFKEQ. CDR3 loop: CASSQDRGSGANVLTF. DNA for the CDR3: TGTGCCAGCAGCCAAGATCGGGGGAGTGGGGCCAACGTCCTGACTTTC.

The V and J genes are TRBV6-6 and TRBJ2-2; 7 bases are shared with TRBD2. CDR1 and CDR2 (germline): MNHNY, SVGAGI (reference sequence). CDR3 length equals 16 residues. J gave up 6 bases and V 4 bases, and 11 bases lay outside the gene matches. The CDR3 DNA reads TGTGCCAGCAGTTCGTCTACAGCGGGAAAGGCCGGGGAGCTGTTTTTT. Protein sequence: CASSSSTAGKAGELFF.

CDR3 coding DNA: TGTGCCAGCAGCCCGACTGTAACGGAGACCCAGTACTTC. It yields the protein CASSPTVTETQYF. The gene calls are TRBV9 and TRBJ2-5; no reliable D call. V was trimmed by 4 bases and J by 5 bases, leaving 12 bases between them. The CDR3 runs to 13 residues. Per the germline V gene, CDR1 is SGDLS and CDR2 is YYNGEE.

The table lists this clone with a few counts. The gene calls are TRBV30 and TRBJ2-7; D is unresolved. The CDR3 loop spans 13 amino acids. V was shortened by 7 bases and J by 3 bases, with 16 bases between the two germline ends. Germline CDR1 is GTSNPN and CDR2 is SVGIG (reference sequence). The CDR3 DNA is TGTGCCTCCCGGGCCCCGCCGTTCTACGAGCAGTACTTC. Its translation is CASRAPPFYEQYF.

This clone was seen ten or more times. The chain recombines TRBV5-1 with TRBJ2-7, with TRBD2 matching 8 bases. The CDR3 is made up of 17 amino acids. Looked up from germline, CDR1 is SGHRS and CDR2 is YFSETQ. V trimming: 3 bases; J trimming: 6 bases; junction bases outside the gene matches: 17. The CDR3 DNA reads as TGCGCCAGCAGCTCCACGGGGTATGGAGCGGGGGACCTCGAGCAGTACTTC. Its protein product is CASSSTGYGAGDLEQYF. The variable domain in full, completed from reference TRBV5-1 and TRBJ2-7, reads KAGVTQTPRYLIKTRGQQVTLSCSPISGHRSVSWYQQTPGQGLQFLFEYFSETQRNKGNFPGRFSGRQFSNSRSEMNVSTLELGDSALYLCASSSTGYGAGDLEQYFGPGTRLTVT.

The chain links TRBV6-5 to TRBJ2-7, with D unclear. This CDR3 has 15 amino acids. Trimming shortened V by 4 bases and J by 5 bases, and 18 bases separated the two germline ends. CDR1 is MNHEY, CDR2 SVGAGI, per germline. CDR3 DNA: TGTGCCAGCAGTTTGGGAAAGGCAGCGTACGACGAGCAGTACTTC. Its translation: CASSLGKAAYDEQYF.